This TCR beta chain was sequenced in a study of T cell clonotyping in hematopoietic cell transplantation. General study findings and limits: CD4 and CD8 repertoire contributions could not be separated without sorting.

Regarding this clone: Its antigen is unidentified.

This CDR3 region has 14 residues. Germline trimming cut 8 bases from V and 8 bases from J; bases unmatched to any gene: 12. CDR1 SEHNR and CDR2 FQNEAQ come from the germline V gene (reference sequence). Assay: immunoSEQ multiplex PCR; the TCRdb copy retains only in-frame clones and omits some. The sample carries about 9,600 clones, roughly three quarters recorded once. The source material was PBMCs, sampled 30 days after allogeneic stem cell transplant. This clonotype was sampled from a female patient between 35 and 55 years old who had an allogeneic stem cell transplant from a related donor, so T cells may come from the graft donor. Some clones in this sample may be carry-over from other donors' samples. This chain connects TRBV7-9 to TRBJ2-1; TRBD2 agrees at 7 bases. The CDR3 region is CASGREGRLDEQFF. The CDR3 coding sequence is TGTGCCAGCGGGAGGGAGGGCCGGTTGGATGAGCAGTTCTTC. Together with reference TRBV7-9 and TRBJ2-1, the CDR3 gives the full variable domain: DTGVSQNPRHKITKRGQNVTFRCDPISEHNRLYWYRQTLGQGPEFLTYFQNEAQLEKSRLLSDRFSAERPKGSFSTLEIQRTEQGDSAMYLCASGREGRLDEQFFGPGTRLTVL.